The 11 T cell receptor beta chains presented below share a single source sample, sequenced in a study of CD8+ T cells in alopecia areata. RNA, once extracted, was reverse transcribed into cDNA for use as the sequencing template. TCRdb keeps only in-frame clones here, not all; method: immunoSEQ multiplex PCR. The data show about 200,000 clones, roughly 64% seen once. This sample's treatment: oral pan-JAK inhibitor, 5-10 mg twice daily. The sample here was CD4+ T cells sorted from blood, taken at week 24, from a patient treated with tofacitinib. These receptors all stem from a human donor with alopecia areata.

The genes are TRBV29-1 and TRBJ1-1; no clear D. Germline loops: CDR1 SQVTM, CDR2 ANQGSEA. The ends were cut back, 4 bases at V and 1 base at J, with 7 bases in the middle. The CDR3 is 12 amino acids. The CDR3 nucleotides read TGCAGCGTTGTCGACAAGAACACTGAAGCTTTCTTT. Its translation is CSVVDKNTEAFF. Based on the CDR3 plus reference TRBV29-1 and TRBJ1-1, the full variable domain is SAVISQKPSRDICQRGTSLTIQCQVDSQVTMMFWYRQQPGQSLTLIATANQGSEATYESGFVIDKFPISRPNLTFSTLTVSNMSPEDSSIYLCSVVDKNTEAFFGQGTRLTVV.

V usage is TRBV29-1 and J usage is TRBJ2-3, with TRBD1 as a possible D gene (6 bases). With 7 bases removed from V and 1 base from J, the gap between germline ends came to 12 bases. The CDR3 has 13 amino acids. CDR1 and CDR2 (germline): SQVTM, ANQGSEA. CDR3 region: CSAHRDRTDTQYF. The CDR3 DNA reads TGCAGCGCCCACAGGGACCGCACAGATACGCAGTATTTT.

This clone was seen only a few times. The genes are TRBV15 and TRBJ2-1; no firm D call. From germline, CDR1 is LNHNV and CDR2 YYDKDF (reference sequence). Trimming left V 0 bases short and J 8 bases short, with 14 bases between. The CDR3 spans 15 residues. CDR3: CATSRDRLGIYEQFF. CDR3 bases: TGTGCCACCAGCAGAGATCGGCTAGGGATCTATGAGCAGTTCTTC. The variable domain in full, with the rest retrieved from reference TRBV15 and TRBJ2-1, is DAMVIQNPRYQVTQFGKPVTLSCSQTLNHNVMYWYQQKSSQAPKLLFHYYDKDFNNEADTPDNFQSRRPNTSFCFLDIRSPGLGDTAMYLCATSRDRLGIYEQFFGPGTRLTVL.

This clone is a singleton in its sample. This rearrangement joins TRBV5-1 to TRBJ2-5, with 7 bases lining up with TRBD1. V lost 4 bases, J lost 4 bases, and 7 bases stayed unmatched. Germline CDR1 SGHRS, CDR2 YFSETQ. This CDR3 has 14 residues. CDR3 protein: CASSLGQETETQYF. In nucleotides, the CDR3 is TGCGCCAGCAGCCTTGGACAGGAGACAGAGACCCAGTACTTC.

V usage is TRBV6-5 and J usage is TRBJ2-7, with D possibly matching TRBD1 (5 bases). The V end was cut by 11 bases, the J end by 5 bases, with 19 bases between. The CDR3 contains 13 residues. Germline values: CDR1 MNHEY, CDR2 SVGAGI. DNA for the CDR3: TGTGCCGGAGCTACAGGATTTCGCGACGAGCAGTACTTC. Protein sequence: CAGATGFRDEQYF.

The chain joins TRBV7-9 to TRBJ2-2, with a tentative D call TRBD1 (5 bases). The CDR3 has 15 amino acids. Trimming shortened V by 5 bases and J by 0 bases, and 10 bases separated the two germline ends. Germline V lookup: CDR1 SEHNR, CDR2 FQNEAQ (reference sequence). The CDR3 is CASSAGHTNTGELFF. CDR3 sequence (DNA): TGTGCCAGCAGCGCCGGACACACGAACACCGGGGAGCTGTTTTTT. Full variable domain (outside the CDR3, taken from reference TRBV7-9 and TRBJ2-2): DTGVSQNPRHKITKRGQNVTFRCDPISEHNRLYWYRQTLGQGPEFLTYFQNEAQLEKSRLLSDRFSAERPKGSFSTLEIQRTEQGDSAMYLCASSAGHTNTGELFFGEGSRLTVL.

This chain uses TRBV5-1 with TRBJ2-1, with no clear D. This CDR3 has 13 residues. Germline V CDR1 and CDR2: SGHRS, YFSETQ. The V gene lost 0 bases and the J gene lost 10 bases, with 11 bases spanning the gap. The CDR3: CASSLVSASEQFF. For the CDR3, the DNA is TGCGCCAGCAGCTTGGTATCCGCGTCCGAGCAGTTCTTC.

The J gene is TRBJ2-7, the V gene TRBV5-4; TRBD1 matches at 8 bases. J gave up 4 bases and V 3 bases, and 3 bases lay outside the gene matches. The V gene's germline CDR1 is SGHNT and CDR2 YYREEE (reference sequence). The CDR3 is made up of 13 amino acids. The CDR3 sequence is CASSSGQEYEQYF. The CDR3 DNA reads TGTGCCAGCAGCTCGGGACAGGAGTACGAGCAGTACTTC.

This clone was seen a handful of times. The chain couples TRBV7-2 to TRBJ1-2; no clear D. The CDR3 consists of 14 residues. The V end was cut by 3 bases, the J end by 8 bases, with 16 bases between. Germline V lookup: CDR1 SGHTA, CDR2 FQGNSA. CDR3 coding DNA: TGTGCCAGCAGCTTGTACAGCGGTTTAGCCGGCTACACCTTC. It yields the protein CASSLYSGLAGYTF.

The gene calls are TRBV30 and TRBJ2-7; 8 nucleotides agree with TRBD1. Trimming at V came to 1 base and at J to 5 bases, leaving 1 base not matched to a gene. Germline V CDR1 and CDR2: GTSNPN, SVGIG (reference sequence). This CDR3 is built from 12 residues. In DNA, the CDR3 is TGTGCCTGGAGTGGACAGGGGCACGAGCAGTACTTC. Translating gives CAWSGQGHEQYF.

V is TRBV5-1 and J is TRBJ2-5, with a possible D match to TRBD2 (7 bases). CDR3 size: 14 residues. Germline loops: CDR1 SGHRS, CDR2 YFSETQ. The V end was cut by 2 bases, the J end by 5 bases, with 13 bases between. The CDR3 loop reads CASSFRGAKETQYF. As DNA, the CDR3 is TGCGCCAGCAGCTTCCGGGGGGCGAAGGAGACCCAGTACTTC.